A single sample is the source of the 14 T cell receptor beta chains below, sequenced in a study of shared clonotypes between healthy human individuals. Repertoires were generated with immunoSEQ multiplex PCR, while TCRdb's copy carries only in-frame clones and drops some. Of 1,400,000 or so clones detected, around 98.5% appear once; the ten largest clones hold 0.36%. Sequenced input: naive CD4+ T cells sorted from blood. The subset is: CD45RA+ positively selected. These receptors were obtained from a man younger than 45 in good health.

The chain links TRBV19 to TRBJ2-2; no reliable D call. CDR1 and CDR2 (germline): LNHDA, SQIVND (reference sequence). V shed 1 base and J shed 6 bases, with 12 bases lying between them. The CDR3 spans 15 residues. The CDR3 loop reads CASSIVGRVAGELFF. For the CDR3, the DNA is TGTGCCAGTAGTATAGTTGGCCGAGTGGCCGGGGAGCTGTTTTTT.

The rearrangement joins TRBV19 to TRBJ1-5; TRBD1 might be the D (5 bases). V lost 2 bases and J lost 9, with 11 bases in between. The V gene's germline CDR1 is LNHDA and CDR2 SQIVND (reference sequence). The CDR3 runs to 13 residues. The CDR3 coding sequence is TGTGCCAGTAGTATAAGGGACGGAGGGCCCCAGCATTTT. Protein: CASSIRDGGPQHF.

The chain joins TRBV7-2 to TRBJ2-7, with D unclear. Germline V gene lookup returns CDR1 SGHTA and CDR2 FQGNSA. Trimming left V 2 bases short and J 5 bases short, with 13 bases between. The length of the CDR3 is 14 residues. Here the CDR3 reads CASSLWARRDEQYF. The CDR3 nucleotides read TGTGCCAGCAGCTTATGGGCTAGACGCGACGAGCAGTACTTC.

Regarding this clone: Other DNA sequences from this sample encode an identical CDR3 as well. The chain combines TRBV18 with TRBJ2-7; TRBD2 aligns across 10 bases. J gave up 1 base and V 2 bases, and 5 bases lay outside the gene matches. This CDR3 has 16 residues. CDR1 and CDR2 (germline): KGHSH, LQKENI. The CDR3 region has the DNA TGTGCCAGCTCACCAGGCCTAGCGGGAGTGTCCTACGAGCAGTACTTC. It encodes CASSPGLAGVSYEQYF.

V usage is TRBV7-6 and J usage is TRBJ2-7; 9 bases fit TRBD1. This CDR3 is 13 amino acids long. Germline CDR1 reads SGHVS; CDR2 reads FNYEAQ. The V gene end was trimmed by 0 bases and the J gene end by 9 bases; junction bases not matched to a gene: 3. CDR3 DNA: TGTGCCAGCAGCTTAGCTTTGGGACAGGGGCAGTACTTC. Protein product: CASSLALGQGQYF. Together with reference TRBV7-6 and TRBJ2-7, the CDR3 gives the full variable domain: GAGVSQSPRYKVTKRGQDVALRCDPISGHVSLYWYRQALGQGPEFLTYFNYEAQQDKSGLPNDRFSAERPEGSISTLTIQRTEQRDSAMYRCASSLALGQGQYFGPGTRLTVT.

V is TRBV19 and J is TRBJ2-3; 7 positions match TRBD1. Per the germline V gene, CDR1 is LNHDA and CDR2 is SQIVND (reference sequence). CDR3 length: 16 residues. V lost 4 bases and J lost 0; bases outside the gene matches: 7. DNA of the CDR3: TGTGCCAGTAGTAACCAAGGGGGCTTCAGCACAGATACGCAGTATTTT. Translated: CASSNQGGFSTDTQYF.

In DNA, the CDR3 is TGTGCCAGCAGGACTAGCGGGAACACAGATACGCAGTATTTT. Its translation is CASRTSGNTDTQYF. The chain employs TRBV19 and TRBJ2-3; 12 nucleotides align to TRBD2. This CDR3 has 14 amino acids. CDR1 is LNHDA and CDR2 is SQIVND in the germline V gene (reference sequence). V shed 9 bases, J shed 2 bases, and the junction held 3 bases outside the gene matches.

This chain uses TRBV5-4 with TRBJ2-5; possibly TRBD1 for D (6 bases). The CDR3 consists of 14 residues. The germline V gene has CDR1 SGHNT and CDR2 YYREEE (reference sequence). Trimming left V 2 bases short and J 5 bases short, with 13 bases between. As DNA, the CDR3 is TGTGCCAGCAGCTTTAAAACAGGGCCGGAGACCCAGTACTTC. Translating gives CASSFKTGPETQYF.

The CDR3 DNA reads TGTGCCACCAGCCGCGCCGGATGGCAGAACACTGAAGCTTTCTTT. It codes for CATSRAGWQNTEAFF. This chain uses TRBV15 with TRBJ1-1; D remains ambiguous. This CDR3 has 15 amino acids. CDR1 and CDR2 from the germline V gene are LNHNV and YYDKDF (reference sequence). Trimming removed 5 bases from V and 1 base from J, with 14 bases in between.

The V call is TRBV7-9, the J call TRBJ2-7, with 9 bases identical to TRBD1. This CDR3 contains 15 residues. In germline, CDR1 is SEHNR, CDR2 FQNEAQ (reference sequence). Trimming removed 1 base from V and 2 bases from J; junction bases left unmatched: 3. The CDR3 sequence: CASSLGDRETYEQYF. Written as DNA, the CDR3 is TGTGCCAGCAGCTTAGGGGACAGGGAGACCTACGAGCAGTACTTC.

The rearrangement links TRBV9 to TRBJ2-1; the match to TRBD2 covers 7 bases. The V segment lost 1 base and the J segment 2 bases; nucleotides outside the gene matches: 15. Per the germline V gene, CDR1 is SGDLS and CDR2 is YYNGEE. The CDR3 extends over 19 amino acids. In DNA form, the CDR3 reads TGTGCCAGCAGCGTAAGCTTTGCGGGAGCCCCTAGGGCCTACAATGAGCAGTTCTTC. This gives the protein CASSVSFAGAPRAYNEQFF.

The chain combines TRBV5-1 with TRBJ2-7; 11 bases match TRBD2. Germline V lookup: CDR1 SGHRS, CDR2 YFSETQ. V shed 3 bases, J shed 5 bases, and the junction held 10 bases outside the gene matches. The CDR3 has 16 amino acids. The CDR3 spells CASSSILAGGVNEQYF. The CDR3 region has the DNA TGCGCCAGCAGCTCAATTCTAGCGGGAGGAGTTAACGAGCAGTACTTC.

In its sample, this clone was seen once. The chain joins TRBV5-1 to TRBJ2-3, with D maybe TRBD2 (6 bases). Per germline, CDR1 SGHRS and CDR2 YFSETQ. This CDR3 spans 15 amino acids. The V and J ends lost 7 bases and 0 bases respectively, with 15 bases between them. CDR3 amino acids: CASGIGGISTDTQYF. Written as DNA, the CDR3 is TGCGCCAGCGGCATTGGCGGGATAAGCACAGATACGCAGTATTTT.

This chain joins TRBV11-2 and TRBJ2-7; D unresolved. The CDR3 sequence is 12 residues long. V was pared by 3 bases and J by 3 bases, with 6 bases between. CDR1 is SGHAT and CDR2 is FQNNGV in the germline V gene. CDR3 in amino acids: CASSLADYEQYF. The CDR3 DNA is TGTGCCAGCAGCTTGGCGGACTACGAGCAGTACTTC.